The TCR beta chain described here comes from a study of human T cells and chemical hapten exposure. The overall study: In the roughly 24-week study, patients were dosed weekly with diphenylcyclopropenone on the scalp throughout. Upper-back patches of 0.01% DPC were read at 6 days. Regarding the study as a whole: TCRs at a frequency above 1 in 1000 stayed unchanged with DPC sensitization.

Time point here: pre-sensitization, week 0. Treatment meaning: therapeutic diphenylcyclopropenone sensitization with weekly scalp DPC. What the library attached to individual cDNA molecules were unique molecular identifiers. MiXCR was run by TCRdb on the RACE reads, yielding one entry per CDR3 protein. The sample shows 99,000 or so distinct CDR3 sequences, less than 14% of them seen only once. This clonotype was observed many times. Its antigen is not known. The germline gives CDR1 SEHNR, CDR2 FQNEAQ (reference sequence). This CDR3 has 18 residues. With V trimmed by 4 bases and J by 2 bases, 8 bases remained unmatched.

The input for sequencing was whole blood, taken in connection with sensitization to the hapten diphenylcyclopropenone (DPC). The source of this sequence is a woman aged 55-69 years with alopecia areata. Some clones in this sample may be carry-over from other donors' samples. V is TRBV7-9 and J is TRBJ2-3, with 14 bases identical to TRBD2. CDR3 in DNA: TGTGCCAGCAGCTCCCACTGGACTAGCGGGGGGTACACAGATACGCAGTATTTT. This sequence encodes CASSSHWTSGGYTDTQYF.